This TCR beta chain was recovered during a study of a mutant IDH1 vaccine in newly diagnosed glioma. Study-level background: Those enrolled had earlier been treated with radiotherapy, temozolomide, or both, mostly both.

Details on this clone: Its specificity is unknown.

CDR3 length: 15 amino acids. Germline CDR1 reads MDHEN; CDR2 reads SYDVKM. V lost 3 bases, J lost 6 bases, and 15 bases lay in between. Assay used: immunoSEQ multiplex PCR; TCRdb lists only in-frame clones, some missing. The sample consists of about 32,000 clones, around 82% of them appearing once. Documented time point: week 11, during vaccination. Each dose of the vaccine consisted of 300 ug of mutant IDH1 20-mer peptide, with topical imiquimod. The chain links TRBV28 to TRBJ1-5; weak D call: TRBD1 (5 bases). The source was PBMCs, collected from a glioma patient whose treatment included an IDH1 peptide vaccine. The receptor's source is a man younger than 40 with glioma. Written as DNA, the CDR3 is TGTGCCAGCAGTTTCTCCGCCGGGGGAACTCAGCCCCAGCATTTT. It codes for CASSFSAGGTQPQHF.